This T cell receptor beta chain came from a study of long-term antiretroviral therapy in people with HIV. The study's findings and limits: The study found that diversity rose after ART but stayed below transplant donor controls. Information on adherence, resistance and therapy changes was unavailable. Older ART regimens may have been in use when blood was drawn between the mid-2000s and the late 2010s.

Held in samples before DNA extraction were roughly 0.9-11 million cryopreserved PBMC. CDR3 length: 14 residues. Germline V gives CDR1 MNHNY, CDR2 SVGAGI (reference sequence). The ends lost 8 bases at V and 8 bases at J; junction bases unmatched: 12. To note about this clone: Antigen unknown.

The immunoSEQ assay was v3.0, run at survey level. Data came from immunoSEQ multiplex PCR; TCRdb stores just in-frame clones and leaves some out. The sample shows roughly 28,000 clones, approximately 93% of them seen only once. The clonotype was recovered from a man aged 18 to 30 with HIV. This specimen was unsorted PBMCs, taken 3.1 years after starting antiretroviral therapy. The chain has TRBV6-6 and TRBJ1-2, with 9 bases identical to TRBD1. CDR3 DNA sequence: TGTGCCAGCCAACCGGGACAGGGACTTTTCGGCTACACCTTC. This codes for CASQPGQGLFGYTF.